A single sample gave rise to the 31 T cell receptor beta chains below, sequenced in a study of T-cell reconstitution after alpha-beta-depleted transplantation in children. Unique molecular identifiers were incorporated into the prepared TCRbeta library. TCRdb re-analysed the PCR reads in MiXCR, keeping a single row per CDR3 protein. The sample shows approximately 650,000 distinct CDR3 sequences, about an eighth of them seen only once. Sequences were derived from PBMCs, sampled before TCRalphabeta/CD19-depleted stem cell transplant. The receptor set was obtained from a girl aged 2-10 years with congenital amegakaryocytic thrombocytopenia, due to receive a stem cell transplant.

This clonotype came up a few times. V is TRBV6-5 and J is TRBJ2-5; TRBD2 matches at 10 bases. V trimming: 2 bases; J trimming: 10 bases; junction bases outside the gene matches: 13. Germline V CDR1 and CDR2: MNHEY, SVGAGI. CDR3 length: 16 residues. CDR3 in DNA: TGTGCCAGCAGTTACAGCGGGAGGGCCCTCCTCGGGGACCAGTACTTC. Translation: CASSYSGRALLGDQYF.

This sequence joins TRBV5-1 and TRBJ2-7, with 8 positions matching TRBD1. This CDR3 region has 15 residues. J lost 9 bases, V lost 0 bases, and 11 bases had no gene match. CDR1 and CDR2 from the germline V gene are SGHRS and YFSETQ. Written as DNA, the CDR3 is TGCGCCAGCAGCTTGGTTGTGGACAGGGAATCTTTGCAGTACTTC. As protein: CASSLVVDRESLQYF.

This chain joins TRBV4-1 and TRBJ2-1; possibly TRBD1 or TRBD2 for D (5 bases each). Trimming pared 3 bases from V and 7 bases from J, leaving 16 bases between. The germline V gene has CDR1 MGHRA and CDR2 YSYEKL. CDR3 length: 15 amino acids. This CDR3 is CASSQRGQITNEQFF. The DNA for the CDR3 is TGCGCCAGCAGCCAGAGGGGCCAGATTACGAATGAGCAGTTCTTC.

This clonotype was counted at least ten times. Compared with germline, one end of the junction differs, possibly owing to a read error. The chain combines TRBV25-1 with TRBJ2-5; no firm D call. Per germline, CDR1 MGHDK and CDR2 SYGVNS. CDR3 length: 14 amino acids. The CDR3 spells CASSELQRQQTQYF. The CDR3 bases are TGTGCCAGCAGTGAACTCCAGCGCCAACAGACCCAGTACTTC.

In its sample, this clonotype was seen many times. This chain connects TRBV6-5 to TRBJ2-3, with D unresolved. Germline CDR1 is MNHEY and CDR2 is SVGAGI. The CDR3 consists of 12 residues. V was cut by 6 bases and J by 5 bases, with 9 bases left in between. The CDR3 sequence: CASRPTGDTQYF. The CDR3 DNA sequence: TGTGCCAGCAGGCCCACCGGAGATACGCAGTATTTT.

There are many counts of this clonotype. The CDR3, as DNA: TGTGCCAGCAGTTCCCCCAGTGCAGATACGCAGTATTTT. Translation: CASSSPSADTQYF. The V and J genes are TRBV6-5 and TRBJ2-3; D not certain. The V end was cut by 4 bases, the J end by 4 bases, with 9 bases between. CDR1 and CDR2 from the germline V gene are MNHEY and SVGAGI. The CDR3 length is 13 residues.

This clonotype showed up just a few times. The chain carries TRBV10-3 and TRBJ2-1; D remains ambiguous. The CDR3 loop spans 16 amino acids. V was pared by 2 bases and J by 1 base, with 12 bases between. The germline V gene has CDR1 ENHRY and CDR2 SYGVKD. CDR3 amino acids: CAISEVGSSSYNEQFF. The CDR3, as DNA: TGTGCCATCAGTGAGGTGGGCAGTTCTTCCTACAATGAGCAGTTCTTC.

The CDR3 DNA follows: TGTGCCAGCAGCAATAACCTACTAGCGGGAGGGTATCACTACAATGAGCAGTTCTTC. Protein sequence: CASSNNLLAGGYHYNEQFF. The chain links TRBV4-2 to TRBJ2-1; 13 positions agree with TRBD2. The CDR3 loop spans 19 amino acids. V was pared by 5 bases and J by 3 bases, with 13 bases of the junction left unmatched. From germline, CDR1 is LGHNA and CDR2 YNFKEQ.

Ten or more counts support this clonotype. This sequence joins TRBV7-7 and TRBJ1-3; 7 bases are a match to TRBD1. Per the germline V gene, CDR1 is SSHAT and CDR2 is FNYEAQ (reference sequence). CDR3 length equals 15 residues. The V gene end was trimmed by 3 bases and the J gene end by 6 bases; junction bases not matched to a gene: 8. The CDR3: CASSFPGQLKNTIYF. The DNA for the CDR3 is TGTGCCAGCAGCTTCCCGGGACAGCTTAAAAACACCATATATTTT.

Ten or more counts support this clonotype. V usage is TRBV5-1 and J usage is TRBJ2-1; unclear D gene. Trimming took 0 bases from V and 2 from J, leaving 9 bases between them. CDR1 and CDR2 from the germline V gene are SGHRS and YFSETQ. CDR3 length: 15 amino acids. CDR3 amino acids: CASSLEGIPYNEQFF. The CDR3 nucleotides read TGCGCCAGCAGCTTGGAGGGAATCCCCTACAATGAGCAGTTCTTC. The entire variable domain, with the rest obtained from reference TRBV5-1 and TRBJ2-1, is as follows: KAGVTQTPRYLIKTRGQQVTLSCSPISGHRSVSWYQQTPGQGLQFLFEYFSETQRNKGNFPGRFSGRQFSNSRSEMNVSTLELGDSALYLCASSLEGIPYNEQFFGPGTRLTVL.

This clonotype was seen only a few times. The V gene is TRBV25-1, the J gene TRBJ1-2, with D uncertain. The CDR3 contains 14 residues. Trimming took 1 base from V and 3 from J, leaving 9 bases between them. Germline lookup yields CDR1 MGHDK and CDR2 SYGVNS. CDR3 in DNA: TGTGCCAGCAGTGAATTGACCCTGGACTATGGCTACACCTTC. It specifies CASSELTLDYGYTF.

This clonotype was observed many times. This chain connects TRBV5-6 to TRBJ1-5; TRBD1 matches 9 bases. With 4 bases clipped from V and 5 bases from J, the junction kept 7 bases outside the gene matches. The CDR3 consists of 15 residues. Germline V gives CDR1 SGHDT, CDR2 YYEEEE. The CDR3 is CASSLLGDRDQPQHF. As DNA, the CDR3 is TGTGCCAGCAGCCTGCTGGGGGACAGGGATCAGCCCCAGCATTTT.

The rearrangement uses TRBV12-3 or TRBV12-4 and TRBJ2-1; TRBD1 matches 7 bases. Unmatched junction bases numbered 9, after V lost 6 bases and J lost 1 base. The CDR3 has 16 amino acids. Written as DNA, the CDR3 is TGTGCCAGCAGGCCTTTGTTGGGACAGTCCTACAATGAGCAGTTCTTC. It codes for CASRPLLGQSYNEQFF.

This sequence joins TRBV11-2 and TRBJ2-1; no clear D. The V and J ends lost 6 bases and 0 bases respectively, with 15 bases between them. Germline lookup yields CDR1 SGHAT and CDR2 FQNNGV. This CDR3 contains 16 residues. The CDR3 DNA reads as TGTGCCAGCAGTTCAGATGGAGTTCGCTCCTACAATGAGCAGTTCTTC. Translating it yields CASSSDGVRSYNEQFF.

This clonotype was picked up a small number of times. The V gene is TRBV2, the J gene TRBJ2-5; the D is unclear. The V end was cut by 2 bases, the J end by 1 base, with 17 bases between. The length of the CDR3 is 17 residues. Germline V gene data show CDR1 as SNHLY and CDR2 as FYNNEI. The CDR3, as DNA: TGTGCCAGCAGTGAACAAATGAGGCAAGGGATCCAAGAGACCCAGTACTTC. Its protein product is CASSEQMRQGIQETQYF.

This clonotype was picked up many times. The chain employs TRBV12-3 or TRBV12-4 and TRBJ1-5; D might be TRBD1 (6 bases). This CDR3 spans 14 amino acids. The ends were cut back, 3 bases at V and 7 bases at J, with 13 bases in the middle. The CDR3 region has the DNA TGTGCCAGCAGTTTTCGGGCAGGGGCGCAGCCCCAGCATTTT. This translates into CASSFRAGAQPQHF.

As for this clonotype: Germline is not matched at one junction end, which may reflect a read error. This rearrangement joins TRBV20-1 to TRBJ2-3; possible D gene TRBD2, 5 bases. CDR1 is DFQATT, CDR2 SNEGSKA, per germline (reference sequence). This CDR3 is built from 12 residues. CDR3 nucleotide sequence: TGCAGTGCTGAGGGCTCCCCTAGTACGCAGTCTTTT. It specifies CSAEGSPSTQSF.

This clonotype was counted at least ten times. V usage is TRBV29-1 and J usage is TRBJ2-1; possibly TRBD1 for D (5 bases). There are 13 residues in the CDR3. V was clipped by 6 bases and J by 3 bases, with 12 bases between them. Germline CDR1 SQVTM, CDR2 ANQGSEA. The CDR3 here is CSVFRGLYNEQFF. The DNA of the CDR3 is TGCAGCGTCTTTAGGGGTCTCTACAATGAGCAGTTCTTC.

The sample holds a few counts of this clonotype. The V call is TRBV24-1, the J call TRBJ2-5; D remains unclear. In germline, CDR1 is KGHDR, CDR2 SFDVKD. V was cut by 3 bases and J by 5 bases, with 6 bases left in between. This CDR3 contains 12 residues. Written as DNA, the CDR3 is TGTGCCACCAGTGATCAAGTGGAGACCCAGTACTTC. Translation: CATSDQVETQYF.

This clonotype was seen ten or more times. The CDR3 protein is CASSPDLAQYF. The CDR3, as DNA: TGTGCCAGCAGCCCCGACTTAGCTCAGTACTTC. The V and J genes are TRBV12-3 or TRBV12-4 and TRBJ2-4; D is unresolved. The CDR3 sequence is 11 residues long. Trimming removed 6 bases at V and 12 bases at J, with 12 bases between.

With regard to this clonotype: With a much larger clone just one base away, this may be a read error. The chain links TRBV28 to TRBJ2-3; no definite D call. The germline V gene has CDR1 MDHEN and CDR2 SYDVKM. This CDR3 comprises 13 residues. V dropped 6 bases and J dropped 8 bases, with 15 bases sitting between them. The CDR3 spells CASRSRTSGTQYF. In DNA, the CDR3 is TGTGCCAGCAGGTCGAGGACCTCAGGTACGCAGTATTTT.

Concerning this clonotype: A single base separates this from a much larger clone, so it may be a read error. The chain combines TRBV12-5 with TRBJ2-3; D remains unclear. Germline V CDR1 and CDR2: LGHNT, FRNRAP. This CDR3 is built from 11 residues. Trimming cost V 4 bases and J 9 bases, with 8 bases left between them. The chain's CDR3 is CASGWSLTQYF. The CDR3 region has the DNA TGTGCTAGTGGTTGGTCTTTGACGCAGTATTTT.

There are many counts of this clonotype. The V call is TRBV27, the J call TRBJ2-1, with 8 bases that match TRBD1. The J segment lost 5 bases and the V segment lost 5 bases, leaving 11 bases of the junction unmatched. The germline V gene has CDR1 MNHEY and CDR2 SMNVEV (reference sequence). The CDR3 consists of 16 residues. DNA of the CDR3: TGTGCCAGCAGTCCTGACCGACAGGGGTTCCACAATGAGCAGTTCTTC. This translates into CASSPDRQGFHNEQFF.

The sample holds a few counts of this clonotype. The chain carries TRBV7-9 and TRBJ2-3; weak D call: TRBD2 (5 bases). The V and J ends lost 4 bases and 2 bases respectively, with 16 bases between them. Per the germline V gene, CDR1 is SEHNR and CDR2 is FQNEAQ (reference sequence). The CDR3 covers 16 residues. The CDR3 protein is CASSSMDSYLTDTQYF. The CDR3, as DNA: TGTGCCAGCAGCTCTATGGACTCCTATCTCACAGATACGCAGTATTTT.

With respect to this clonotype: Given a much more abundant clone one base away, this may be a read error. This chain joins TRBV12-3 or TRBV12-4 and TRBJ1-3; D is unresolved. The CDR3 is 14 residues long. Deletions cut 5 bases from V and 1 base from J, with 9 bases between. CDR3 DNA: TGTGCCAGCAGTCGCGACCATTCTGGAAACACCATATATTTT. Translated: CASSRDHSGNTIYF.

Ten or more counts support this clonotype. The chain uses TRBV20-1 and TRBJ2-5; either TRBD1 or TRBD2 may fit D (5 bases each). CDR1 is DFQATT, CDR2 SNEGSKA, per germline (reference sequence). CDR3 length equals 13 residues. Trimming took off 6 bases at V and 5 bases at J, with 16 bases between the two ends. The CDR3 DNA reads TGCAGTGCCAGTTCAGGGAGAGGGGAGACCCAGTACTTC. Amino acid sequence: CSASSGRGETQYF.

The table lists this clonotype with many counts. V usage is TRBV20-1 and J usage is TRBJ2-7; D gene uncertain. The CDR3 contains 14 residues. V lost 1 base, J lost 6 bases, and 16 bases lay in between. Germline CDR1 reads DFQATT; CDR2 reads SNEGSKA (reference sequence). The chain's CDR3 is CSARGWGSTREQYF. In nucleotides, the CDR3 is TGCAGTGCTAGAGGATGGGGATCCACGCGCGAGCAGTACTTC.

The chain employs TRBV11-2 and TRBJ2-7; D is perhaps TRBD1 (6 bases). The CDR3 extends over 13 amino acids. CDR1 and CDR2 from the germline V gene are SGHAT and FQNNGV. V lost 4 bases and J lost 6, with 13 bases in between. The CDR3 here is CASSSDSWAEQYF. CDR3 nucleotides: TGTGCCAGCAGCTCGGACAGTTGGGCCGAGCAGTACTTC.

This clonotype was detected many times. V is TRBV29-1 and J is TRBJ2-1; D might be TRBD2 (6 bases). The CDR3 covers 13 residues. V was clipped by 4 bases and J by 6 bases, with 13 bases between them. Looked up from germline, CDR1 is SQVTM and CDR2 is ANQGSEA. In DNA, the CDR3 is TGCAGCGTTGGGCTAGCGACTATCAATGAGCAGTTCTTC. This sequence encodes CSVGLATINEQFF.

This clonotype was detected ten times or more. The V and J genes are TRBV10-3 and TRBJ2-1; 10 nucleotides match TRBD2. The CDR3 runs 17 residues. Germline CDR1 and CDR2: ENHRY and SYGVKD. J was trimmed by 4 bases and V by 2 bases; bases with no gene match: 8. CDR3 protein: CAISETSGTSAYNEQFF. CDR3 bases: TGTGCCATCAGTGAGACATCCGGGACTAGCGCTTACAATGAGCAGTTCTTC.

About this clonotype itself: A much larger clone is a single base away; this may be a read error. The chain joins TRBV20-1 to TRBJ2-7; no definite D call. The CDR3 is 15 residues long. Germline CDR1 and CDR2: DFQATT and SNEGSKA (reference sequence). In nucleotides, the CDR3 is TGCTGTGCTAGAGATACTGTTCTCCGTACCTACGAGCAGTACTTC. Its protein is CCARDTVLRTYEQYF.